These 15 T cell receptor beta chains came from one sample sequenced in a study of shared clonotypes between healthy human individuals. The assay was immunoSEQ multiplex PCR, and TCRdb's table has in-frame clones only and misses some. The sample holds fewer than 3 million clones, around 92% seen once. The specimen sequenced was naive CD4+ T cells from PBMCs. Subset defined: CD45RA+ positively selected. The source of these receptors is a man between 18 and 29 years old in good health. Some clones in this sample may be carry-over from other donors' samples.

This chain's CDR3 is CARRDTGATEAFF. CDR3 in DNA: TGCGCCAGAAGGGACACTGGGGCCACTGAAGCTTTCTTT. The chain is built from TRBV5-1 and TRBJ1-1; the D gene is possibly TRBD1 (6 bases). The germline V gene has CDR1 SGHRS and CDR2 YFSETQ. CDR3 size: 13 residues. Between the trimmed V and J ends, which lost 8 bases and 4 bases, there was a span of 15 bases.

The chain employs TRBV9 and TRBJ2-1; TRBD1 is a possible D gene (6 bases). The CDR3 is 15 residues long. V shed 2 bases and J shed 0 bases, with 9 bases lying between them. The V gene's germline CDR1 is SGDLS and CDR2 YYNGEE. This chain's CDR3 is CASSVGQFSYNEQFF. In DNA form, the CDR3 reads TGTGCCAGCAGCGTTGGACAGTTCTCCTACAATGAGCAGTTCTTC. The variable domain in full, completed from reference TRBV9 and TRBJ2-1, reads DSGVTQTPKHLITATGQRVTLRCSPRSGDLSVYWYQQSLDQGLQFLIQYYNGEERAKGNILERFSAQQFPDLHSELNLSSLELGDSALYFCASSVGQFSYNEQFFGPGTRLTVL.

The V call is TRBV19, the J call TRBJ2-1; 12 bases align to TRBD2. V was pared by 5 bases and J by 7 bases, with 9 bases of the junction left unmatched. The CDR3 is made up of 16 amino acids. CDR1 is LNHDA, CDR2 SQIVND, per germline (reference sequence). CDR3 region: CASSWYGTSGSNEQFF. DNA of the CDR3: TGTGCCAGTAGTTGGTACGGGACTAGCGGGTCGAATGAGCAGTTCTTC.

This chain joins TRBV9 and TRBJ1-2, with TRBD1 as a possible D gene (5 bases). Germline CDR1 is SGDLS and CDR2 is YYNGEE. With 2 bases removed from V and 7 bases from J, the gap between germline ends came to 15 bases. The CDR3 is 14 residues long. The CDR3 nucleotides read TGTGCCAGCAGCGTCACAGGAATAGAACGTGGCTACACCTTC. Translation gives CASSVTGIERGYTF.

This clone has more than one count but fewer than ten. CDR3 sequence reads: CASSPAWAGANEKLFF. The CDR3 nucleotides read TGCGCCAGCAGCCCAGCGTGGGCTGGGGCTAATGAAAAACTGTTTTTT. The rearrangement joins TRBV4-3 to TRBJ1-4; D not resolved. V lost 4 bases to trimming and J lost 3 bases, with 15 bases between them. The CDR3 totals 16 residues. Per the germline V gene, CDR1 is LGHNA and CDR2 is YSLEER.

The chain links TRBV9 to TRBJ2-7; no definite D call. Germline values: CDR1 SGDLS, CDR2 YYNGEE. V dropped 4 bases and J dropped 4 bases, with 12 bases sitting between them. CDR3 length: 13 residues. CDR3 region: CASSPGPTYEQYF. CDR3 sequence (DNA): TGTGCCAGCAGCCCTGGTCCGACATACGAGCAGTACTTC. Full variable domain (missing parts from reference TRBV9 and TRBJ2-7): DSGVTQTPKHLITATGQRVTLRCSPRSGDLSVYWYQQSLDQGLQFLIQYYNGEERAKGNILERFSAQQFPDLHSELNLSSLELGDSALYFCASSPGPTYEQYFGPGTRLTVT.

The chain uses TRBV7-9 and TRBJ1-1; D possibly corresponds to TRBD1 (6 bases). Germline CDR1 is SEHNR and CDR2 is FQNEAQ (reference sequence). V was clipped by 4 bases and J by 1 base, with 13 bases between them. The CDR3 runs to 15 residues. The CDR3 region is CASSYRLGQNTEAFF. In DNA form, the CDR3 reads TGTGCCAGCAGCTACCGCCTGGGACAGAACACTGAAGCTTTCTTT.

This chain connects TRBV7-9 to TRBJ1-4; D may be TRBD1 (5 bases). Trimming took off 3 bases at V and 5 bases at J, with 10 bases between the two ends. CDR1 is SEHNR, CDR2 FQNEAQ, per germline (reference sequence). The CDR3 consists of 14 residues. CDR3 loop: CASSLGTFNEKLFF. CDR3 in DNA: TGTGCCAGCAGCTTGGGGACGTTCAATGAAAAACTGTTTTTT. Together with reference TRBV7-9 and TRBJ1-4, the CDR3 gives the full variable domain: DTGVSQNPRHKITKRGQNVTFRCDPISEHNRLYWYRQTLGQGPEFLTYFQNEAQLEKSRLLSDRFSAERPKGSFSTLEIQRTEQGDSAMYLCASSLGTFNEKLFFGSGTQLSVL.

The chain links TRBV5-6 to TRBJ2-3; the match to TRBD2 covers 10 bases. The CDR3 totals 15 residues. Per germline, CDR1 SGHDT and CDR2 YYEEEE. V was pared by 5 bases and J by 1 base, with 4 bases of the junction left unmatched. DNA for the CDR3: TGTGCCAGCAGTGCCGGGACTAGCGGCACAGATACGCAGTATTTT. It specifies CASSAGTSGTDTQYF.

The table lists this clone with a few counts. V and J are TRBV29-1 and TRBJ1-1; no firm D call. The ends were cut back, 7 bases at V and 5 bases at J, with 11 bases in the middle. Germline CDR1 reads SQVTM; CDR2 reads ANQGSEA. This CDR3 comprises 11 residues. The CDR3 reads CSGTRRTEAFF. CDR3 in DNA: TGCAGCGGAACCAGGAGGACTGAAGCTTTCTTT.

The rearrangement joins TRBV5-1 to TRBJ1-1; the D gene is possibly TRBD1 (6 bases). Germline CDR1 and CDR2: SGHRS and YFSETQ. Trimming removed 2 bases at V and 6 bases at J, with 17 bases between. There are 15 residues in the CDR3. CDR3 DNA: TGCGCCAGCAGCTTCGCCGGGGCCAGGGGCGCTGAAGCTTTCTTT. This encodes CASSFAGARGAEAFF.

For this clone: The sample has other DNA sequences that encode this CDR3 too. The chain employs TRBV6-1 and TRBJ1-1; D is uncertain. This CDR3 comprises 12 residues. Germline V lookup: CDR1 MNHNS, CDR2 SASEGT. The germline V and J ends were trimmed by 3 bases and 1 base, with 3 bases remaining between them. The CDR3 loop is CASSDRNTEAFF. CDR3 DNA sequence: TGTGCCAGCAGTGATCGGAACACTGAAGCTTTCTTT.

The chain links TRBV6-4 to TRBJ2-3; D is possibly TRBD1 (6 bases). Germline V gives CDR1 MRHNA, CDR2 SNTAGT. Trimming took off 0 bases at V and 2 bases at J, with 9 bases between the two ends. The CDR3 extends over 15 amino acids. CDR3 amino acids: CASSDSGTYTDTQYF. CDR3 DNA sequence: TGTGCCAGCAGTGACTCCGGGACATACACAGATACGCAGTATTTT.

V and J are TRBV7-9 and TRBJ2-5, with D possibly TRBD1 on 5 matching bases. Germline values: CDR1 SEHNR, CDR2 FQNEAQ (reference sequence). Trimming left V 2 bases short and J 5 bases short, with 18 bases between. The CDR3 extends over 16 amino acids. CDR3 coding DNA: TGTGCCAGCAGCTTAAGGCCAGGGATTTTTGGGGAGACCCAGTACTTC. The encoded protein is CASSLRPGIFGETQYF. Filled out from reference TRBV7-9 and TRBJ2-5, the complete variable domain reads DTGVSQNPRHKITKRGQNVTFRCDPISEHNRLYWYRQTLGQGPEFLTYFQNEAQLEKSRLLSDRFSAERPKGSFSTLEIQRTEQGDSAMYLCASSLRPGIFGETQYFGPGTRLLVL.

About this clone itself: The identical CDR3 is also encoded by other nucleotide sequences in the sample. The rearrangement uses TRBV10-3 and TRBJ1-1; TRBD1 matches 9 bases. This CDR3 has 13 amino acids. The V segment lost 8 bases and the J segment 4 bases; nucleotides outside the gene matches: 5. Germline CDR1 reads ENHRY; CDR2 reads SYGVKD. CDR3 residues: CAISDRGGTEAFF. Written as DNA, the CDR3 is TGTGCCATCTCGGACAGGGGAGGCACTGAAGCTTTCTTT.